These 2 T cell receptor beta chains were all obtained from the same sample, sequenced in a study of cytotoxic CD8 clonotypes in ibrutinib-treated CLL. Produced via immunoSEQ multiplex PCR; TCRdb's table is partial and in-frame only. This sample carries approximately 340,000 clones, roughly 67% of them seen once, and the ten largest clones take roughly 6.8%. This specimen was PBMCs, taken after 36 months of ibrutinib treatment. Receptor source: a human donor with chronic lymphocytic leukemia.

This clone was picked up one time. The V and J genes are TRBV6-6 and TRBJ2-7, with D uncertain. The CDR3 runs to 15 residues. In germline, CDR1 is MNHNY, CDR2 SVGAGI (reference sequence). V lost 2 bases, J lost 3 bases, and 14 bases lay in between. CDR3 sequence: CASSYRGLVVYEQYF. DNA for the CDR3: TGTGCCAGCAGTTACCGAGGCCTAGTCGTCTACGAGCAGTACTTC.

This clone was found a few times. The chain has TRBV5-4 and TRBJ1-2; D is uncertain. The CDR3 extends over 13 amino acids. CDR1 is SGHNT and CDR2 is YYREEE in the germline V gene (reference sequence). V gave up 0 bases and J gave up 11 bases, with 14 bases separating them. In DNA form, the CDR3 reads TGTGCCAGCAGCTTGGAGTCAGTAGGACGTTACACCTTC. It translates to CASSLESVGRYTF.